What follows are 26 T cell receptor beta chains derived from one specimen sequenced in a study of T cell changes during pregnancy in multiple sclerosis. Sequencing used immunoSEQ multiplex PCR; TCRdb keeps in-frame clones, though not all of them. Of about 80,000 clones listed, roughly nine tenths are singletons. The source material was peripheral blood, sampled before pregnancy. These receptors were obtained from a female donor with multiple sclerosis, enrolled in a pregnancy study.

This clone appeared a few times. The chain uses TRBV7-3 and TRBJ2-7, with TRBD2 as a possible D gene (5 bases). Trimming stripped 5 bases from V and 7 bases from J, with 15 bases between. The CDR3 covers 13 residues. Germline V CDR1 and CDR2: SGHTA, FQGTGA. CDR3 amino acids: CASSPRGTGEQYF. The DNA of the CDR3 is TGTGCCAGCAGCCCCCGGGGTACTGGGGAGCAGTACTTC.

The chain couples TRBV10-1 to TRBJ2-1; possibly TRBD2 for D (5 bases). The CDR3 length is 15 residues. V was clipped by 8 bases and J by 7 bases, with 21 bases between them. Looked up from germline, CDR1 is WNHNN and CDR2 is SYGVQD (reference sequence). The CDR3 region is CASQAADSNLNEQFF. CDR3 nucleotide sequence: TGCGCCAGCCAAGCAGCGGACTCTAACCTGAATGAGCAGTTCTTC.

The chain carries TRBV6-4 and TRBJ2-7; 10 bases line up with TRBD1. Trimming took 4 bases from V and 5 from J; bases not matched to a gene: 5. CDR3 length: 14 amino acids. Germline V lookup: CDR1 MRHNA, CDR2 SNTAGT. The CDR3 reads CASSGGTGVDEQYF. For the CDR3, the DNA is TGTGCCAGCAGTGGGGGGACAGGGGTCGACGAGCAGTACTTC.

CDR3: CAISDVAGGIYEQYF. In DNA, the CDR3 is TGTGCCATCAGTGACGTAGCGGGGGGCATCTACGAGCAGTACTTC. The chain recombines TRBV10-3 with TRBJ2-7, with 10 bases identical to TRBD2. The germline CDR1 and CDR2 sequences are ENHRY and SYGVKD. This CDR3 has 15 amino acids. J was trimmed by 3 bases and V by 3 bases; bases with no gene match: 5.

CDR3 in amino acids: CASSSRQGPSYNEQFF. CDR3 sequence (DNA): TGTGCCAGCAGCTCCCGACAGGGACCCTCCTACAATGAGCAGTTCTTC. The V gene is TRBV9, the J gene TRBJ2-1; the match to TRBD1 covers 7 bases. In germline, CDR1 is SGDLS, CDR2 YYNGEE. The V segment lost 4 bases and the J segment 0 bases; nucleotides outside the gene matches: 7. The CDR3 length is 16 residues.

CDR3 protein: CASSGRQQETQYF. The CDR3 nucleotides are TGTGCCAGCAGCGGTAGACAGCAAGAGACCCAGTACTTC. V and J are TRBV9 and TRBJ2-5; a possible D gene is TRBD1 (5 bases). This CDR3 region has 13 residues. The V and J ends lost 3 bases and 2 bases respectively, with 8 bases between them. Germline V gene sequence: CDR1 SGDLS, CDR2 YYNGEE.

The J gene is TRBJ2-7, the V gene TRBV6-1; 9 positions agree with TRBD1. Germline V lookup: CDR1 MNHNS, CDR2 SASEGT. The CDR3 extends over 23 amino acids. V was clipped by 1 base and J by 4 bases; unmatched bases: 29. The DNA for the CDR3 is TGTGCCAGCAGTGAAGATCCAGGCTGGGAGGGGTCCCGACAGGGGGAGATGTTTTACGAGCAGTACTTC. Its translation: CASSEDPGWEGSRQGEMFYEQYF.

V is TRBV6-5 and J is TRBJ1-2, with a tentative D call TRBD1 (5 bases). Trimming stripped 2 bases from V and 4 bases from J, with 5 bases between. The CDR3 runs 12 residues. Germline V lookup: CDR1 MNHEY, CDR2 SVGAGI. The CDR3 sequence is CASSYDSYGYTF. In DNA form, the CDR3 reads TGTGCCAGCAGTTACGACAGCTATGGCTACACCTTC.

In DNA, the CDR3 is TGTGCCACCGGCGGTGTCGAGCAGTACTTC. Its protein is CATGGVEQYF. The chain recombines TRBV6-5 with TRBJ2-7; no clear D gene. The CDR3 has 10 residues. Germline assignment: CDR1 MNHEY and CDR2 SVGAGI. Trimming cost V 10 bases and J 6 bases, with 10 bases left between them.

The rearrangement uses TRBV2 and TRBJ2-2; TRBD2 matches 9 bases. After removal of 2 bases from V and 7 bases from J, the junction contained 8 bases not matched to a gene. The CDR3 sequence is 16 residues long. Germline V gene data show CDR1 as SNHLY and CDR2 as FYNNEI. The DNA for the CDR3 is TGTGCCAGCAGTGAACAGGGCGGGGGGGCAAGCGGGGAGCTGTTTTTT. Amino acid sequence: CASSEQGGGASGELFF.

The rearrangement joins TRBV27 to TRBJ1-2, with 8 bases identical to TRBD1. Germline V CDR1 and CDR2: MNHEY, SMNVEV (reference sequence). With 3 bases clipped from V and 5 bases from J, the junction kept 11 bases outside the gene matches. The length of the CDR3 is 16 residues. CDR3 nucleotide sequence: TGTGCCAGCAGTTTCCAACCGGACAGGGCGCGTTATGGCTACACCTTC. This translates into CASSFQPDRARYGYTF.

The chain is built from TRBV5-1 and TRBJ1-1; no firm D call. The CDR3 consists of 13 residues. Trimming stripped 2 bases from V and 3 bases from J, with 8 bases between. CDR1 and CDR2 from the germline V gene are SGHRS and YFSETQ. CDR3 nucleotides: TGCGCCAGCAGCTTTGTGTCGGACACTGAAGCTTTCTTT. Translating it yields CASSFVSDTEAFF.

The J gene is TRBJ2-2, the V gene TRBV7-8, with D maybe TRBD1 (5 bases). Per the germline V gene, CDR1 is SGHVS and CDR2 is FQNEAQ. CDR3 length: 16 amino acids. V dropped 1 base and J dropped 4 bases, with 13 bases sitting between them. CDR3 nucleotides: TGTGCCAGCAGCTTAGTTAGCAGGGCAGGCACCGGGGAGCTGTTTTTT. Protein: CASSLVSRAGTGELFF.

This chain joins TRBV25-1 and TRBJ1-2; no clear D gene. The CDR3 is 13 residues long. V gave up 3 bases and J gave up 6 bases, with 11 bases separating them. Germline CDR1 and CDR2: MGHDK and SYGVNS. The CDR3 spells CASSDGPYHGYTF. Written as DNA, the CDR3 is TGTGCCAGCAGTGATGGGCCCTATCATGGCTACACCTTC.

This chain uses TRBV6-1 with TRBJ1-3; D remains ambiguous. Between the trimmed V and J ends, which lost 1 base and 0 bases, there was a span of 7 bases. The CDR3 has 15 residues. Germline-derived CDR1 and CDR2 are MNHNS and SASEGT. The CDR3 DNA follows: TGTGCCAGCAGTGAAGGTGCGTCCTCTGGAAACACCATATATTTT. Protein: CASSEGASSGNTIYF.

The chain is built from TRBV29-1 and TRBJ1-1, with D perhaps matching TRBD1 (5 bases). V lost 8 bases and J 4 bases, leaving 11 bases between the germline ends. This CDR3 is built from 11 residues. Looked up from germline, CDR1 is SQVTM and CDR2 is ANQGSEA. For the CDR3, the DNA is TGCAGCTCAGGGATGGCCACTGAAGCTTTCTTT. Translation gives CSSGMATEAFF.

The chain links TRBV30 to TRBJ2-2, with D possibly matching TRBD2 (5 bases). The CDR3 is made up of 12 amino acids. Germline CDR1 reads GTSNPN; CDR2 reads SVGIG (reference sequence). Trimming cost V 4 bases and J 3 bases, with 6 bases left between them. The CDR3 nucleotides are TGTGCCTGGACACTAGACACCGGGGAGCTGTTTTTT. It codes for CAWTLDTGELFF.

The chain combines TRBV5-4 with TRBJ2-7; perhaps TRBD2 as D (6 bases). Germline V gene lookup returns CDR1 SGHNT and CDR2 YYREEE (reference sequence). This CDR3 region has 14 residues. V dropped 4 bases and J dropped 3 bases, with 14 bases sitting between them. In DNA, the CDR3 is TGTGCCAGCAGCACCCGGGGGTTGCACTACGAGCAGTACTTC. It codes for CASSTRGLHYEQYF.

The gene calls are TRBV19 and TRBJ1-5, with D hard to call. Trimming shortened V by 10 bases and J by 5 bases, and 24 bases separated the two germline ends. Looked up from germline, CDR1 is LNHDA and CDR2 is SQIVND (reference sequence). The CDR3 has 16 residues. As DNA, the CDR3 is TGTGCCACTCGATTAACGGGCGGAGGTCGGGATCAGCCCCAGCATTTT. Its translation: CATRLTGGGRDQPQHF.

This clone was seen a single time. J is TRBJ1-1 and V is TRBV29-1, with 7 bases that match TRBD1. This CDR3 spans 13 amino acids. Trimming cost V 0 bases and J 7 bases; bases outside gene matches: 5. Germline V CDR1 and CDR2: SQVTM, ANQGSEA. In nucleotides, the CDR3 is TGCAGCGTTGAAGAGGGACAGCACTTTGAAGCTTTCTTT. Translating it yields CSVEEGQHFEAFF.

The chain couples TRBV4-1 to TRBJ2-2; tentative D call: TRBD2 (5 bases). CDR3 length equals 12 residues. Per germline, CDR1 MGHRA and CDR2 YSYEKL. Trimming removed 5 bases from V and 7 bases from J, with 8 bases in between. The CDR3 spells CASSAGGGELFF. As DNA, the CDR3 is TGCGCCAGCAGCGCAGGAGGCGGGGAGCTGTTTTTT.

The chain recombines TRBV7-9 with TRBJ1-2; weak D call: TRBD1 (5 bases). The CDR3 extends over 14 amino acids. In germline, CDR1 is SEHNR, CDR2 FQNEAQ (reference sequence). Trimming removed 7 bases at V and 5 bases at J, with 17 bases between. CDR3 region: CASKPVTDIYGYTF. In DNA form, the CDR3 reads TGTGCCAGCAAACCAGTTACGGACATTTATGGCTACACCTTC.

The rearrangement joins TRBV6-5 to TRBJ2-7; 10 bases fit TRBD2. The CDR3 loop spans 15 amino acids. From germline, CDR1 is MNHEY and CDR2 SVGAGI. V was clipped by 2 bases and J by 2 bases; unmatched bases: 3. CDR3 amino acids: CASSYASGGPYEQYF. The CDR3 nucleotides read TGTGCCAGCAGTTACGCTAGCGGGGGCCCCTACGAGCAGTACTTC.

The chain links TRBV14 to TRBJ2-2; 9 bases line up with TRBD2. Per the germline V gene, CDR1 is SGHDN and CDR2 is FVKESK. V trimming: 0 bases; J trimming: 4 bases; junction bases outside the gene matches: 12. This CDR3 contains 19 residues. The CDR3 DNA follows: TGTGCCAGCAGCCAAGACAAGCGGGGGGTCGGATTGGGCACCGGGGAGCTGTTTTTT. Translating gives CASSQDKRGVGLGTGELFF.

CDR3 sequence reads: CASSEVGGGYGAFF. The CDR3 nucleotides read TGTGCCAGCAGTGAAGTCGGCGGGGGTTATGGAGCTTTCTTT. The chain uses TRBV2 and TRBJ1-1; tentatively, D is TRBD1 (5 bases). Trimming stripped 1 base from V and 10 bases from J, with 16 bases between. Germline values: CDR1 SNHLY, CDR2 FYNNEI. CDR3 length: 14 amino acids.

The chain is built from TRBV11-2 and TRBJ2-7, with D perhaps matching TRBD2 (6 bases). The germline V gene encodes CDR1 SGHAT and CDR2 FQNNGV. The length of the CDR3 is 14 residues. With 3 bases removed from V and 6 bases from J, the gap between germline ends came to 15 bases. Here the CDR3 reads CASSFQSGESEQYF. For the CDR3, the DNA is TGTGCCAGCAGCTTTCAGTCGGGAGAAAGCGAGCAGTACTTC.